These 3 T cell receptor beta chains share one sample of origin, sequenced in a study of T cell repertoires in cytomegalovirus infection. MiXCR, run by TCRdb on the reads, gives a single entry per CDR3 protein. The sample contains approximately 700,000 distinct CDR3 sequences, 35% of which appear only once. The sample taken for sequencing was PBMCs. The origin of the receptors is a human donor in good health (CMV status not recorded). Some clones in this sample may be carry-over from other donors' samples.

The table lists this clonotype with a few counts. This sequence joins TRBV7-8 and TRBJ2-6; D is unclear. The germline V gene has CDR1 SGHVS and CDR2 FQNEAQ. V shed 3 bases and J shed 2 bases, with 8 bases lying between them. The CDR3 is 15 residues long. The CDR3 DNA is TGTGCCAGCAGCTTGGGGTCTCCTGGGGCCAACGTCCTGACTTTC. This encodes CASSLGSPGANVLTF.

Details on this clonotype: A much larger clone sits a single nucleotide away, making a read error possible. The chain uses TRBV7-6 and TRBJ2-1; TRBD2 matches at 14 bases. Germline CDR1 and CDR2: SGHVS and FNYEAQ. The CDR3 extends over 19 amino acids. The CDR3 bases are TGTGCCAGCAGCTTCCCTGGGACTAGCGGGGGAAGCTCCTACAATGAGAAGTTCTTC. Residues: CASSFPGTSGGSSYNEKFF.

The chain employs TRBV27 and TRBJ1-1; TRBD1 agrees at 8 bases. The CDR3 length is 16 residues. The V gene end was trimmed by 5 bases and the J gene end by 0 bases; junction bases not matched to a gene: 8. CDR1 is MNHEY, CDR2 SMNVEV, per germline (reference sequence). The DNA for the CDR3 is TGTGCCAGCAGTCCCAGGACAGGGTGGATGAACACTGAAGCTTTCTTT. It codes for CASSPRTGWMNTEAFF.